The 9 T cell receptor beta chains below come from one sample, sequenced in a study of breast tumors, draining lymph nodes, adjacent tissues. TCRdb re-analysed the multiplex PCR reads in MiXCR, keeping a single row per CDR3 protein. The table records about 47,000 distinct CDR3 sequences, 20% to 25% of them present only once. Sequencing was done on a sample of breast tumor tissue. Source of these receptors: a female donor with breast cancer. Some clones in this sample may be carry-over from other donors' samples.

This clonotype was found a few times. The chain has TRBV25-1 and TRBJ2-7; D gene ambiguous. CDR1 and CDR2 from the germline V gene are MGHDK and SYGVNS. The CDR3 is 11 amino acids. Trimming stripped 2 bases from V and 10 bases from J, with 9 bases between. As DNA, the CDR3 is TGTGCCAGCAGTGAACTCCTTGCTCAGTACTTC. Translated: CASSELLAQYF.

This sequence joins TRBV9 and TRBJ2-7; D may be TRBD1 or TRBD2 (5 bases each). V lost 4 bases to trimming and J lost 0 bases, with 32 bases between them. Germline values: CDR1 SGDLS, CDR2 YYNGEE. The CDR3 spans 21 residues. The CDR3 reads CASSRSDGINYGEGSSYEQYF. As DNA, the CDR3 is TGTGCCAGCAGCCGATCCGACGGCATTAACTATGGAGAGGGGAGCTCCTACGAGCAGTACTTC.

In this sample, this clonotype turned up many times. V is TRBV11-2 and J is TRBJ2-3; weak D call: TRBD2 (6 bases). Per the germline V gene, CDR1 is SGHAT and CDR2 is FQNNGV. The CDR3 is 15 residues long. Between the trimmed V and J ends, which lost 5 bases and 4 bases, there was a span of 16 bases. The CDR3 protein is CASSPGTLRADTQYF. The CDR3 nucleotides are TGTGCCAGCAGCCCTGGGACTTTGAGGGCAGATACGCAGTATTTT. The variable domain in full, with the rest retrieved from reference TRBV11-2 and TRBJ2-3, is EAGVAQSPRYKIIEKRQSVAFWCNPISGHATLYWYQQILGQGPKLLIQFQNNGVVDDSQLPKDRFSAERLKGVDSTLKIQPAKLEDSAVYLCASSPGTLRADTQYFGPGTRLTVL.

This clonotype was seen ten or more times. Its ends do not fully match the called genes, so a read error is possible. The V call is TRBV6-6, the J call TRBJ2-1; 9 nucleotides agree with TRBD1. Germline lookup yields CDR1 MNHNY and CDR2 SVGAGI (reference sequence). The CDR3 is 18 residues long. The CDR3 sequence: CASRSPGQGSTSFNEQFF. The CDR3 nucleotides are TGTGCCAGCAGGTCCCCGGGACAGGGTAGTACTTCCTTCAATGAGCAGTTCTTC.

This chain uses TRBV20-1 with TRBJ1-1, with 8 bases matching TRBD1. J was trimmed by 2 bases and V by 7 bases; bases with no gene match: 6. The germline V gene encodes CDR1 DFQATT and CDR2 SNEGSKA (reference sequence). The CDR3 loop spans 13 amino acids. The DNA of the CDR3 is TGCAGTGTCCAGACAGGGGCCAACACTGAAGCTTTCTTT. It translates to CSVQTGANTEAFF.

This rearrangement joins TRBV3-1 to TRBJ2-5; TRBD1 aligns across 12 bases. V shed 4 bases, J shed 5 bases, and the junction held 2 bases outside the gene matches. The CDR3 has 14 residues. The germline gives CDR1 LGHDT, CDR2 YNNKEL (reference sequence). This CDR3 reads CASSPGTGGETQYF. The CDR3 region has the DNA TGTGCCAGCAGCCCAGGGACAGGGGGCGAGACCCAGTACTTC.

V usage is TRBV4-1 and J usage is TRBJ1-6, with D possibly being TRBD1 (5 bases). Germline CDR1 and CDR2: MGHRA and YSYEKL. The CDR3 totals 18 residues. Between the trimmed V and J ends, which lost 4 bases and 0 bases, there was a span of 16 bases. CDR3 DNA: TGCGCCAGCAGCCCTACGGGGCTGCCGAGCTCCTATAATTCACCCCTCCACTTT. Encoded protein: CASSPTGLPSSYNSPLHF.

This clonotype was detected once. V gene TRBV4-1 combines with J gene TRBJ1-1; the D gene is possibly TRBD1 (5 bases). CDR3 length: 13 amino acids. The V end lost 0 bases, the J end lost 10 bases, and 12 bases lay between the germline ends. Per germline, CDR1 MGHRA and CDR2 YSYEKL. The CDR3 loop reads CASSQDRGVSAFF. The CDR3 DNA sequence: TGCGCCAGCAGCCAAGATCGGGGGGTTTCAGCTTTCTTT.

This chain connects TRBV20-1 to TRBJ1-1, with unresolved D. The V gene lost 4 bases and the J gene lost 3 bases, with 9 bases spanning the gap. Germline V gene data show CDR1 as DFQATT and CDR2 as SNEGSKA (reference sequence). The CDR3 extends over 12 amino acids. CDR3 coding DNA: TGCAGTGCTATAGTTGGGGACACTGAAGCTTTCTTT. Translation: CSAIVGDTEAFF.